Shown below are 11 T cell receptor beta chains from a single sample sequenced in a study of response to subunit inactivated influenza vaccine. MiXCR was run by TCRdb on the RT-PCR reads, yielding one entry per CDR3 protein. Of some 520,000 distinct CDR3 sequences in the sample, about 15% were seen once. The material was CD4+ T cells sorted from PBMCs, obtained about 24 months after vaccination. The receptors derive from a man in his fifties or sixties who received an inactivated influenza vaccine.

This clonotype was detected ten times or more. This rearrangement joins TRBV19 to TRBJ1-1, with D uncertain. Germline values: CDR1 LNHDA, CDR2 SQIVND (reference sequence). V was shortened by 6 bases and J by 3 bases, with 11 bases between the two germline ends. CDR3 length equals 13 residues. CDR3 loop: CASSAYGDTEAFF. The CDR3 DNA reads as TGTGCCAGTAGCGCCTACGGGGACACTGAAGCTTTCTTT.

This clonotype occurred a few times. The chain links TRBV9 to TRBJ2-3; D perhaps matches TRBD1 (5 bases). Germline CDR1 is SGDLS and CDR2 is YYNGEE. V gave up 0 bases and J gave up 6 bases, with 8 bases separating them. This CDR3 spans 13 amino acids. The CDR3 DNA follows: TGTGCCAGCAGCGTAGGACAGAAGGATACGCAGTATTTT. Protein: CASSVGQKDTQYF.

This clonotype was recorded a few times. V and J are TRBV29-1 and TRBJ2-7; no reliable D call. The length of the CDR3 is 13 residues. V gave up 6 bases and J gave up 0 bases, with 12 bases separating them. Germline CDR1 SQVTM, CDR2 ANQGSEA. The CDR3 reads CSVSFRNSYEQYF. The CDR3 DNA reads TGCAGCGTGTCATTTCGGAACTCCTACGAGCAGTACTTC.

This clonotype turned up a few times. The V and J genes are TRBV20-1 and TRBJ1-4; D remains unclear. CDR1 is DFQATT, CDR2 SNEGSKA, per germline (reference sequence). V dropped 0 bases and J dropped 2 bases, with 1 base sitting between them. The CDR3 is 12 amino acids. The CDR3 loop reads CSARDTNEKLFF. For the CDR3, the DNA is TGCAGTGCTAGAGACACTAATGAAAAACTGTTTTTT.

V gene TRBV18 combines with J gene TRBJ2-7; D gene ambiguous. CDR1 is KGHSH and CDR2 is LQKENI in the germline V gene. Deletions cut 3 bases from V and 5 bases from J, with 11 bases between. This CDR3 spans 13 amino acids. The CDR3 DNA is TGTGCCAGCTCACCCCCGGGTACCCACGAGCAGTACTTC. Translating it yields CASSPPGTHEQYF.

V usage is TRBV24-1 and J usage is TRBJ2-3; the D is unclear. Germline assignment: CDR1 KGHDR and CDR2 SFDVKD. The length of the CDR3 is 13 residues. V lost 3 bases and J lost 6, with 9 bases in between. The CDR3 here is CATSDPERDTQYF. DNA of the CDR3: TGTGCCACCAGTGATCCCGAAAGGGATACGCAGTATTTT.

The chain employs TRBV20-1 and TRBJ2-5; D gene unclear. Germline loops: CDR1 DFQATT, CDR2 SNEGSKA (reference sequence). V dropped 2 bases and J dropped 5 bases, with 9 bases sitting between them. The CDR3 is made up of 12 amino acids. For the CDR3, the DNA is TGCAGTGCTAGAAGGTCTGGGGAGACCCAGTACTTC. Residues: CSARRSGETQYF.

The chain recombines TRBV3-1 with TRBJ2-7; 10 bases are a match to TRBD2. Germline V gene lookup returns CDR1 LGHDT and CDR2 YNNKEL (reference sequence). The CDR3 loop spans 16 amino acids. J gave up 4 bases and V 1 base, and 7 bases lay outside the gene matches. The CDR3 loop is CASSQAAGGPGYEQYF. The CDR3 DNA sequence: TGTGCCAGCAGCCAAGCAGCGGGAGGGCCGGGTTACGAGCAGTACTTC.

The chain recombines TRBV4-3 with TRBJ1-6; no firm D call. The CDR3 length is 15 residues. V was clipped by 0 bases and J by 4 bases, with 7 bases between them. CDR1 is LGHNA and CDR2 is YSLEER in the germline V gene. CDR3 nucleotide sequence: TGCGCCAGCAGCCAAGACAGAGTGTATAATTCACCCCTCCACTTT. Its translation is CASSQDRVYNSPLHF.

This clonotype was recorded once. The chain is built from TRBV6-1 and TRBJ2-5; 14 nucleotides agree with TRBD2. The CDR3 runs 15 residues. J gave up 7 bases and V 5 bases, and 6 bases lay outside the gene matches. Germline values: CDR1 MNHNS, CDR2 SASEGT. This CDR3 reads CASSPGLAGVVTQYF. The CDR3 nucleotides read TGTGCCAGCAGTCCGGGACTAGCGGGAGTGGTGACCCAGTACTTC.

This chain joins TRBV12-3 or TRBV12-4 and TRBJ1-4, with TRBD1 identical over 7 bases. The CDR3 spans 16 residues. With 6 bases clipped from V and 7 bases from J, the junction kept 14 bases outside the gene matches. This chain's CDR3 is CASSQTGLRSGEKLFF. CDR3 nucleotides: TGTGCCAGCAGCCAGACAGGGCTTAGATCGGGTGAAAAACTGTTTTTT.